This TCR beta chain was recovered during a study of Ad26.COV2.S vaccination and SARS-CoV-2 variants. Across the study: The vaccine Ad26.COV2.S was put into the muscle once, or twice with 56 days between. The study's findings and limits: Participants given vaccine showed non-spike TCR breadth similar to that of placebo recipients. Vaccine recipients posted higher spike-specific TCR breadth than their placebo counterparts.

Method: immunoSEQ multiplex PCR; TCRdb's copy keeps in-frame clones and lacks some. Seen here are some 250,000 clones, roughly 90% observed once, and the top ten hold about 10%. Described treatment: about 20 received Ad26.COV2.S at low or high dose, single or two shots; about five received placebo; per-sample allocation not given. The samples were gathered on day 63 after the first injection of vaccine or placebo. As regards this clone: Its specificity is not known.

CDR1 is SGHTA, CDR2 FQGNSA, per germline. This CDR3 has 16 amino acids. V lost 7 bases and J 0 bases, leaving 18 bases between the germline ends. This clonotype originated in a person between 18 and 65 years old who received the Ad26.COV2.S COVID-19 vaccine or a placebo. V usage is TRBV7-2 and J usage is TRBJ1-2; TRBD1 might be the D (6 bases). The material sequenced was peripheral blood, taken in a trial of Ad26.COV2.S vaccine versus placebo. CDR3 region: CASTGGGQAANYGYTF. DNA for the CDR3: TGTGCCAGCACCGGGGGGGGGCAGGCAGCTAACTATGGCTACACCTTC.